This is a list of T cell receptor beta chains from one sample in a study of T cell responses to AZD1222 COVID-19 vaccine. Generated by immunoSEQ multiplex PCR, the TCRdb table keeps only in-frame clones and is missing some. The sample contains 84,000 or so clones, 70% to 90% of which appear only once. Sequences were derived from peripheral blood, sampled on day 0 of AZD1222 vaccination. The receptors were gathered from an adult in good health. Both conserved end residues are part of each CDR3. D genes are given only for firm matches. Expanded clones are given a class, and other clones once, few, many or no size at all.

>TRBJ1-5|.|.|TRBV28
CASSLRRQPQHF
TGTGCCAGCAGTTTAAGGCGGCAGCCCCAGCATTTT
>TRBJ1-2|.|.|TRBV29-1
CSVEVGDNYGYTF
TGCAGCGTTGAAGTTGGAGATAACTATGGCTACACCTTC
>TRBJ1-5|.|.|TRBV5-1
CASSLAGISNQPQHF
TGCGCCAGCAGCTTGGCAGGAATCTCAAATCAGCCCCAGCATTTT
>TRBJ2-4|.|.|TRBV6-1
CASSQARSTNIQYF
TGTGCCAGCAGTCAAGCTAGGAGTACAAACATTCAGTACTTC
>TRBJ2-2|.|.|TRBV6-2/TRBV6-3
CASSYSGRTGELFF
TGTGCCAGCAGTTACTCGGGTCGGACCGGGGAGCTGTTTTTT
>TRBJ2-7|.|once|TRBV9
CASSVAQDPREQYF
TGTGCCAGCAGCGTAGCTCAAGACCCTAGGGAGCAGTACTTC
>TRBJ2-5|TRBD1|.|TRBV4-2
CASSHGQVQETQYF
TGTGCCAGCAGCCACGGACAGGTCCAAGAGACCCAGTACTTC
>TRBJ2-3|.|.|TRBV6-5
CASSYRISTDTQYF
TGTGCCAGCAGTTACAGGATAAGCACAGATACGCAGTATTTT
>TRBJ1-1|.|.|TRBV6-5
CASSYSSAFNTEAFF
TGTGCCAGCAGTTACTCATCAGCTTTCAACACTGAAGCTTTCTTT
>TRBJ2-1|.|few|TRBV7-3
CASSYGNEQFF
TGTGCCAGCAGCTACGGCAATGAGCAGTTCTTC
>TRBJ2-1|TRBD2|.|TRBV7-9
CASSVTTSGSANEQFF
TGTGCCAGCAGCGTTACGACTAGCGGGAGCGCGAATGAGCAGTTCTTC
>TRBJ2-2|.|.|TRBV6-5
CASTSPNTGELFF
TGTGCCAGCACTTCTCCAAACACCGGGGAGCTGTTTTTT
>TRBJ1-5|.|.|TRBV2
CASSERRDSNQPQHF
TGTGCCAGCAGTGAACGGCGTGATAGCAATCAGCCCCAGCATTTT
>TRBJ2-5|TRBD2|.|TRBV7-3
CASSLTGGLGETQYF
TGTGCCAGCAGCTTGACGGGAGGGCTCGGGGAGACCCAGTACTTC
>TRBJ1-3|.|once|TRBV30
CAWSLAPGNTIYF
TGTGCCTGGAGTTTAGCTCCTGGAAACACCATATATTTT
>TRBJ1-1|TRBD1|.|TRBV5-4
CASSFGGQGDTEAFF
TGTGCCAGCAGCTTTGGGGGACAGGGGGACACTGAAGCTTTCTTT
>TRBJ2-1|.|.|TRBV12-3/TRBV12-4
CASSLSALGEQFF
TGTGCCAGCAGTTTATCAGCTTTGGGTGAGCAGTTCTTC
>TRBJ1-1|TRBD1|.|TRBV18
CASSQLDRVGTEAFF
TGTGCCAGCTCACAACTAGACAGGGTTGGAACTGAAGCTTTCTTT
>TRBJ2-1|TRBD2|.|TRBV9
CASSSRGTSGINEQFF
TGTGCCAGCAGCTCCAGAGGGACTAGCGGGATAAATGAGCAGTTCTTC
>TRBJ2-1|TRBD1|.|TRBV4-1
CASSHLTGGENEQFF
TGCGCCAGCAGCCATTTGACAGGGGGGGAGAATGAGCAGTTCTTC
>TRBJ2-7|.|.|TRBV10-3
CAISVDSYEQYF
TGTGCCATCAGTGTTGACAGCTACGAGCAGTACTTC
>TRBJ2-1|.|.|TRBV21-1
CASSCLYGRAIYNEQFF
TGTGCCAGCAGCTGCCTCTACGGGAGGGCCATCTACAATGAGCAGTTCTTC
>TRBJ2-3|.|.|TRBV7-8
CASSTPLAATTDTQYF
TGTGCCAGCAGCACCCCTCTCGCAGCCACCACAGATACGCAGTATTTT
>TRBJ1-1|TRBD1|.|TRBV3-1/TRBV3-2
CASRAGQGGMNTEAFF
TGTGCCAGCAGGGCAGGACAGGGGGGAATGAACACTGAAGCTTTCTTT
>TRBJ2-1|TRBD2|once|TRBV9
CASSSGSAYSEQFF
TGTGCCAGCAGTAGCGGGAGTGCCTACAGTGAGCAGTTCTTC
>TRBJ2-3|.|.|TRBV10-1
CASSSGEGTDTQYF
TGCGCCAGCAGCTCGGGAGAGGGCACAGATACGCAGTATTTT
>TRBJ2-7|TRBD2|.|TRBV3-1/TRBV3-2
CASSSAGGEQYF
TGTGCCAGCAGCTCGGCGGGGGGCGAGCAGTACTTC
>TRBJ2-4|TRBD2|.|TRBV5-4
CASSPGGVLLAKNIQYF
TGTGCCAGCAGTCCGGGAGGGGTCCTCCTAGCCAAAAACATTCAGTACTTC
>TRBJ1-6|TRBD1|.|TRBV6-4
CASRQAGDSPLHF
TGTGCCAGCAGACAAGCGGGGGACAGTCCCCTCCACTTT
>TRBJ2-5|TRBD1|.|TRBV6-1
CASSEWGQGRETQYF
TGTGCCAGCAGTGAATGGGGACAGGGAAGAGAGACCCAGTACTTC
>TRBJ1-4|TRBD1|.|TRBV3-1/TRBV3-2
CASSPDRVTEKLFF
TGTGCCAGCAGCCCCGACAGGGTAACTGAAAAACTGTTTTTT
>TRBJ2-1|.|.|TRBV5-1
CASSLGLPYNEQFF
TGCGCCAGCAGCTTGGGACTACCCTACAATGAGCAGTTCTTC
>TRBJ1-4|.|.|TRBV6-5
CASSYSAGLDEKLFF
TGTGCCAGCAGTTACTCGGCAGGGCTAGATGAAAAACTGTTTTTT
>TRBJ1-3|.|.|TRBV30
CAWKSNDRPYF
TGTGCCTGGAAATCAAATGACAGGCCATATTTT
>TRBJ1-5|.|.|TRBV2
CASSSPPGQPQHF
TGTGCCAGCTCTTCTCCACCGGGACAGCCCCAGCATTTT
>TRBJ1-2|TRBD1|.|TRBV14
CASSQEETGRSYGYTF
TGTGCCAGCAGCCAAGAAGAGACAGGGAGATCCTATGGCTACACCTTC
>TRBJ1-1|.|few|TRBV4-3
CASSQKSGTEAFF
TGCGCCAGCAGCCAAAAATCGGGGACTGAAGCTTTCTTT
>TRBJ2-1|.|.|TRBV27
CASSVSGLLSYNEQFF
TGTGCCAGCAGTGTAAGTGGACTACTCTCCTACAATGAGCAGTTCTTC
>TRBJ1-6|.|.|TRBV20-1
CSASMRRGYSPLHF
TGCAGTGCTAGTATGAGACGGGGGTATTCACCCCTCCACTTT
>TRBJ2-4|TRBD2|.|TRBV6-1
CASSETSGRTGAKNIQYF
TGTGCCAGCAGTGAGACTAGCGGGAGGACGGGAGCCAAAAACATTCAGTACTTC
>TRBJ2-1|.|.|TRBV2
CASSADLALQFF
TGTGCCAGCAGTGCGGATCTAGCTCTGCAGTTCTTC
>TRBJ1-1|.|.|TRBV6-5
CASRRDNSNTEAFF
TGTGCCAGCAGACGGGACAACTCGAACACTGAAGCTTTCTTT
>TRBJ2-4|.|.|TRBV6-5
CASSYVGVGLGNIQYF
TGTGCCAGCAGTTACGTGGGGGTCGGCCTTGGAAACATTCAGTACTTC
>TRBJ1-1|.|once|TRBV11-1
CASSLGTDTEAFF
TGTGCCAGCAGCTTAGGGACAGACACTGAAGCTTTCTTT
>TRBJ1-2|.|once|TRBV7-8
CASSLATSPDRVYGYTF
TGTGCCAGCAGCTTAGCGACGTCCCCAGACAGAGTCTATGGCTACACCTTC
>TRBJ2-3|TRBD2|few|TRBV4-1
CASSQLPSSGLTDTQYF
TGCGCCAGCAGCCAACTTCCGTCTAGCGGCCTCACAGATACGCAGTATTTT
>TRBJ2-7|.|.|TRBV3-1/TRBV3-2
CASSQFGGREQYF
TGTGCCAGCAGCCAATTTGGGGGGCGCGAGCAGTACTTC
>TRBJ1-1|.|.|TRBV6-5
CASSIRNTEAFF
TGTGCCAGCAGCATCCGGAACACTGAAGCTTTCTTT
>TRBJ1-1|.|once|TRBV10-1
CASRGSPNTEAFF
TGCGCCAGCCGGGGATCACCGAACACTGAAGCTTTCTTT
>TRBJ1-1|.|.|TRBV19
CASSINPNTEAFF
TGTGCCAGTAGTATAAACCCGAACACTGAAGCTTTCTTT
>TRBJ1-2|.|.|TRBV3-1/TRBV3-2
CASSQDHGYTF
TGTGCCAGCAGCCAAGATCATGGCTACACCTTC
>TRBJ2-5|.|.|TRBV19
CASSMGGSNQETQYF
TGTGCCAGTAGTATGGGGGGTAGTAATCAAGAGACCCAGTACTTC
>TRBJ2-7|.|.|TRBV27
CASRGSYEQYF
TGTGCCAGCAGAGGTTCCTACGAGCAGTACTTC
>TRBJ1-4|.|.|TRBV5-1
CASSFQRGLEEKLFF
TGCGCCAGCAGCTTCCAACGGGGGTTAGAGGAAAAACTGTTTTTT
>TRBJ1-3|TRBD1|.|TRBV19
CASTMTGERNTIYF
TGTGCCAGTACTATGACAGGGGAACGAAACACCATATATTTT
>TRBJ2-7|TRBD1|.|TRBV6-5
CASSFDRGNEQYF
TGTGCCAGCAGTTTCGACAGGGGTAACGAGCAGTACTTC
>TRBJ1-1|TRBD1|few|TRBV6-2/TRBV6-3
CASSETGGLEAFF
TGTGCCAGCAGTGAGACAGGGGGCCTTGAAGCTTTCTTT
>TRBJ2-7|TRBD2|.|TRBV18
CASSPPGTSGRRAAYEQYF
TGTGCCAGCTCACCACCCGGGACTAGCGGGAGAAGGGCCGCCTACGAGCAGTACTTC
>TRBJ2-1|TRBD1|.|TRBV18
CASSLLVRGYNEQFF
TGTGCCAGCTCACTACTAGTCAGGGGGTACAATGAGCAGTTCTTC